These 15 T cell receptor beta chains came from one sample sequenced in a study of cytomegalovirus exposure and HLA in healthy donors. The PCR had 60 Vbeta and 13 Jbeta primers. Only in-frame clones appear in the TCRdb table, and some are missing; sequencing was by immunoSEQ multiplex PCR. This table has roughly 170,000 clones, about three quarters appearing once. The sequencing sample was made of PBMCs. The receptors shown here come from a female donor in good health and CMV-seronegative.

The CDR3 is CASKNEVQGSYEQYF. Written as DNA, the CDR3 is TGTGCCAGCAAGAACGAAGTACAGGGTTCCTACGAGCAGTACTTC. This chain joins TRBV6-6 and TRBJ2-7, with D possibly being TRBD1 (6 bases). The CDR3 loop spans 15 amino acids. V was shortened by 7 bases and J by 1 base, with 17 bases between the two germline ends. CDR1 is MNHNY and CDR2 is SVGAGI in the germline V gene (reference sequence).

This chain connects TRBV15 to TRBJ1-1; unclear D gene. The V and J ends lost 8 bases and 3 bases respectively, with 10 bases between them. The CDR3 covers 12 residues. The germline V gene encodes CDR1 LNHNV and CDR2 YYDKDF (reference sequence). The CDR3 DNA sequence: TGTGCCACCCTTCGGCGGGACACTGAAGCTTTCTTT. It codes for CATLRRDTEAFF.

The CDR3 nucleotides are TGTGCCAGCAGCGAACAGGGTCCCTCTGGAAACACCATATATTTT. It specifies CASSEQGPSGNTIYF. The chain recombines TRBV9 with TRBJ1-3, with D possibly being TRBD1 (6 bases). The length of the CDR3 is 15 residues. V was clipped by 3 bases and J by 0 bases, with 10 bases between them. CDR1 is SGDLS, CDR2 YYNGEE, per germline.

CDR3 sequence (DNA): TGTGCCAGCAGCTCTCCGACAGGGGGGATAGGCTACACCTTC. Its protein is CASSSPTGGIGYTF. This chain links TRBV7-6 with TRBJ1-2, with 9 bases fitting TRBD1. J gave up 8 bases and V 4 bases, and 8 bases lay outside the gene matches. CDR1 SGHVS and CDR2 FNYEAQ come from the germline V gene. This CDR3 is built from 14 residues.

The chain uses TRBV7-3 and TRBJ1-1; the D is unclear. CDR3 length equals 14 residues. Between the trimmed V and J ends, which lost 1 base and 3 bases, there was a span of 9 bases. Germline assignment: CDR1 SGHTA and CDR2 FQGTGA. Here the CDR3 reads CASSLIVGDTEAFF. DNA of the CDR3: TGTGCCAGCAGCTTAATAGTGGGAGACACTGAAGCTTTCTTT.

DNA for the CDR3: TGTGCCAGCAGCCAAGGACAGGGCGGCTACACCTTC. Translating gives CASSQGQGGYTF. The V gene is TRBV11-2, the J gene TRBJ1-2; 8 positions match TRBD1. The junction had 4 bases not matched to a gene; V was cut back by 5 bases and J by 8 bases. This CDR3 is 12 amino acids long. From germline, CDR1 is SGHAT and CDR2 FQNNGV.

This clone appeared a few times. The chain combines TRBV29-1 with TRBJ1-1; no clear D. CDR1 and CDR2 from the germline V gene are SQVTM and ANQGSEA. V shed 4 bases and J shed 0 bases, with 6 bases lying between them. The CDR3 consists of 12 residues. This CDR3 reads CSVASLNTEAFF. In nucleotides, the CDR3 is TGCAGCGTTGCCAGTTTGAACACTGAAGCTTTCTTT.

The chain couples TRBV28 to TRBJ2-1; D is uncertain. V was clipped by 2 bases and J by 13 bases, with 12 bases between them. Germline values: CDR1 MDHEN, CDR2 SYDVKM. The CDR3 is made up of 12 amino acids. The CDR3 DNA reads TGTGCCAGCAGTTTACGGTTTAACCGACAGTTCTTC. Translation gives CASSLRFNRQFF. The entire variable domain, with the rest obtained from reference TRBV28 and TRBJ2-1, is as follows: DVKVTQSSRYLVKRTGEKVFLECVQDMDHENMFWYRQDPGLGLRLIYFSYDVKMKEKGDIPEGYSVSREKKERFSLILESASTNQTSMYLCASSLRFNRQFFGPGTRLTVL.

In its sample, this clone was seen once. The chain links TRBV30 to TRBJ1-1; no clear D. Germline V gene sequence: CDR1 GTSNPN, CDR2 SVGIG (reference sequence). V lost 0 bases and J 1 base, leaving 15 bases between the germline ends. The CDR3 spans 16 residues. The CDR3 sequence is CAWSVRGPRGNTEAFF. For the CDR3, the DNA is TGTGCCTGGAGTGTACGTGGACCCCGGGGGAACACTGAAGCTTTCTTT. Together with reference TRBV30 and TRBJ1-1, the CDR3 gives the full variable domain: SQTIHQWPATLVQPVGSPLSLECTVEGTSNPNLYWYRQAAGRGLQLLFYSVGIGQISSEVPQNLSASRPQDRQFILSSKKLLLSDSGFYLCAWSVRGPRGNTEAFFGQGTRLTVV.

This clone was seen more than once but under ten times. This chain uses TRBV18 with TRBJ2-7; D might be TRBD2 (6 bases). With 5 bases removed from V and 1 base from J, the gap between germline ends came to 12 bases. Germline CDR1 and CDR2: KGHSH and LQKENI. CDR3 size: 14 residues. Here the CDR3 DNA reads TGTGCCAGCTCATTATGGACTACTTCCTACGAGCAGTACTTC. Its translation: CASSLWTTSYEQYF.

The genes are TRBV6-5 and TRBJ2-7; D may be TRBD1 (5 bases). The V end lost 6 bases, the J end lost 4 bases, and 16 bases lay between the germline ends. The CDR3 has 14 residues. From germline, CDR1 is MNHEY and CDR2 SVGAGI. The DNA for the CDR3 is TGTGCCAGCAGCCCCGGGCAGGGCATTTACGAGCAGTACTTC. Translation: CASSPGQGIYEQYF.

V is TRBV6-5 and J is TRBJ1-1; D gene unclear. This CDR3 is 13 amino acids long. Trimming left V 0 bases short and J 5 bases short, with 7 bases between. Germline V gene lookup returns CDR1 MNHEY and CDR2 SVGAGI. CDR3 sequence reads: CASSYSEGTEAFF. As DNA, the CDR3 is TGTGCCAGCAGTTACTCAGAGGGAACTGAAGCTTTCTTT.

The V gene is TRBV9, the J gene TRBJ2-1, with TRBD2 matching 7 bases. From germline, CDR1 is SGDLS and CDR2 YYNGEE. The CDR3 covers 14 residues. The junction had 6 bases not matched to a gene; V was cut back by 0 bases and J by 9 bases. The CDR3 is CASSVGSERGEQFF. CDR3 DNA sequence: TGTGCCAGCAGCGTAGGTTCAGAGCGGGGTGAGCAGTTCTTC.

The rearrangement uses TRBV27 and TRBJ1-5; D unclear. Germline V gene lookup returns CDR1 MNHEY and CDR2 SMNVEV (reference sequence). The ends were cut back, 4 bases at V and 3 bases at J, with 10 bases in the middle. CDR3 size: 14 residues. CDR3 DNA sequence: TGTGCCAGCAGTTCGACTTATCCCAATCAGCCCCAGCATTTT. It specifies CASSSTYPNQPQHF.

This clone was picked up one time. CDR3 coding DNA: TGCGCCAGCAGCTTGGGGACAGGGGGCCAAGAGACCCAGTACTTC. It translates to CASSLGTGGQETQYF. J is TRBJ2-5 and V is TRBV5-1; 10 positions match TRBD1. V dropped 0 bases and J dropped 1; count of bases not matched to a gene: 0. This CDR3 contains 15 residues. In germline, CDR1 is SGHRS, CDR2 YFSETQ.